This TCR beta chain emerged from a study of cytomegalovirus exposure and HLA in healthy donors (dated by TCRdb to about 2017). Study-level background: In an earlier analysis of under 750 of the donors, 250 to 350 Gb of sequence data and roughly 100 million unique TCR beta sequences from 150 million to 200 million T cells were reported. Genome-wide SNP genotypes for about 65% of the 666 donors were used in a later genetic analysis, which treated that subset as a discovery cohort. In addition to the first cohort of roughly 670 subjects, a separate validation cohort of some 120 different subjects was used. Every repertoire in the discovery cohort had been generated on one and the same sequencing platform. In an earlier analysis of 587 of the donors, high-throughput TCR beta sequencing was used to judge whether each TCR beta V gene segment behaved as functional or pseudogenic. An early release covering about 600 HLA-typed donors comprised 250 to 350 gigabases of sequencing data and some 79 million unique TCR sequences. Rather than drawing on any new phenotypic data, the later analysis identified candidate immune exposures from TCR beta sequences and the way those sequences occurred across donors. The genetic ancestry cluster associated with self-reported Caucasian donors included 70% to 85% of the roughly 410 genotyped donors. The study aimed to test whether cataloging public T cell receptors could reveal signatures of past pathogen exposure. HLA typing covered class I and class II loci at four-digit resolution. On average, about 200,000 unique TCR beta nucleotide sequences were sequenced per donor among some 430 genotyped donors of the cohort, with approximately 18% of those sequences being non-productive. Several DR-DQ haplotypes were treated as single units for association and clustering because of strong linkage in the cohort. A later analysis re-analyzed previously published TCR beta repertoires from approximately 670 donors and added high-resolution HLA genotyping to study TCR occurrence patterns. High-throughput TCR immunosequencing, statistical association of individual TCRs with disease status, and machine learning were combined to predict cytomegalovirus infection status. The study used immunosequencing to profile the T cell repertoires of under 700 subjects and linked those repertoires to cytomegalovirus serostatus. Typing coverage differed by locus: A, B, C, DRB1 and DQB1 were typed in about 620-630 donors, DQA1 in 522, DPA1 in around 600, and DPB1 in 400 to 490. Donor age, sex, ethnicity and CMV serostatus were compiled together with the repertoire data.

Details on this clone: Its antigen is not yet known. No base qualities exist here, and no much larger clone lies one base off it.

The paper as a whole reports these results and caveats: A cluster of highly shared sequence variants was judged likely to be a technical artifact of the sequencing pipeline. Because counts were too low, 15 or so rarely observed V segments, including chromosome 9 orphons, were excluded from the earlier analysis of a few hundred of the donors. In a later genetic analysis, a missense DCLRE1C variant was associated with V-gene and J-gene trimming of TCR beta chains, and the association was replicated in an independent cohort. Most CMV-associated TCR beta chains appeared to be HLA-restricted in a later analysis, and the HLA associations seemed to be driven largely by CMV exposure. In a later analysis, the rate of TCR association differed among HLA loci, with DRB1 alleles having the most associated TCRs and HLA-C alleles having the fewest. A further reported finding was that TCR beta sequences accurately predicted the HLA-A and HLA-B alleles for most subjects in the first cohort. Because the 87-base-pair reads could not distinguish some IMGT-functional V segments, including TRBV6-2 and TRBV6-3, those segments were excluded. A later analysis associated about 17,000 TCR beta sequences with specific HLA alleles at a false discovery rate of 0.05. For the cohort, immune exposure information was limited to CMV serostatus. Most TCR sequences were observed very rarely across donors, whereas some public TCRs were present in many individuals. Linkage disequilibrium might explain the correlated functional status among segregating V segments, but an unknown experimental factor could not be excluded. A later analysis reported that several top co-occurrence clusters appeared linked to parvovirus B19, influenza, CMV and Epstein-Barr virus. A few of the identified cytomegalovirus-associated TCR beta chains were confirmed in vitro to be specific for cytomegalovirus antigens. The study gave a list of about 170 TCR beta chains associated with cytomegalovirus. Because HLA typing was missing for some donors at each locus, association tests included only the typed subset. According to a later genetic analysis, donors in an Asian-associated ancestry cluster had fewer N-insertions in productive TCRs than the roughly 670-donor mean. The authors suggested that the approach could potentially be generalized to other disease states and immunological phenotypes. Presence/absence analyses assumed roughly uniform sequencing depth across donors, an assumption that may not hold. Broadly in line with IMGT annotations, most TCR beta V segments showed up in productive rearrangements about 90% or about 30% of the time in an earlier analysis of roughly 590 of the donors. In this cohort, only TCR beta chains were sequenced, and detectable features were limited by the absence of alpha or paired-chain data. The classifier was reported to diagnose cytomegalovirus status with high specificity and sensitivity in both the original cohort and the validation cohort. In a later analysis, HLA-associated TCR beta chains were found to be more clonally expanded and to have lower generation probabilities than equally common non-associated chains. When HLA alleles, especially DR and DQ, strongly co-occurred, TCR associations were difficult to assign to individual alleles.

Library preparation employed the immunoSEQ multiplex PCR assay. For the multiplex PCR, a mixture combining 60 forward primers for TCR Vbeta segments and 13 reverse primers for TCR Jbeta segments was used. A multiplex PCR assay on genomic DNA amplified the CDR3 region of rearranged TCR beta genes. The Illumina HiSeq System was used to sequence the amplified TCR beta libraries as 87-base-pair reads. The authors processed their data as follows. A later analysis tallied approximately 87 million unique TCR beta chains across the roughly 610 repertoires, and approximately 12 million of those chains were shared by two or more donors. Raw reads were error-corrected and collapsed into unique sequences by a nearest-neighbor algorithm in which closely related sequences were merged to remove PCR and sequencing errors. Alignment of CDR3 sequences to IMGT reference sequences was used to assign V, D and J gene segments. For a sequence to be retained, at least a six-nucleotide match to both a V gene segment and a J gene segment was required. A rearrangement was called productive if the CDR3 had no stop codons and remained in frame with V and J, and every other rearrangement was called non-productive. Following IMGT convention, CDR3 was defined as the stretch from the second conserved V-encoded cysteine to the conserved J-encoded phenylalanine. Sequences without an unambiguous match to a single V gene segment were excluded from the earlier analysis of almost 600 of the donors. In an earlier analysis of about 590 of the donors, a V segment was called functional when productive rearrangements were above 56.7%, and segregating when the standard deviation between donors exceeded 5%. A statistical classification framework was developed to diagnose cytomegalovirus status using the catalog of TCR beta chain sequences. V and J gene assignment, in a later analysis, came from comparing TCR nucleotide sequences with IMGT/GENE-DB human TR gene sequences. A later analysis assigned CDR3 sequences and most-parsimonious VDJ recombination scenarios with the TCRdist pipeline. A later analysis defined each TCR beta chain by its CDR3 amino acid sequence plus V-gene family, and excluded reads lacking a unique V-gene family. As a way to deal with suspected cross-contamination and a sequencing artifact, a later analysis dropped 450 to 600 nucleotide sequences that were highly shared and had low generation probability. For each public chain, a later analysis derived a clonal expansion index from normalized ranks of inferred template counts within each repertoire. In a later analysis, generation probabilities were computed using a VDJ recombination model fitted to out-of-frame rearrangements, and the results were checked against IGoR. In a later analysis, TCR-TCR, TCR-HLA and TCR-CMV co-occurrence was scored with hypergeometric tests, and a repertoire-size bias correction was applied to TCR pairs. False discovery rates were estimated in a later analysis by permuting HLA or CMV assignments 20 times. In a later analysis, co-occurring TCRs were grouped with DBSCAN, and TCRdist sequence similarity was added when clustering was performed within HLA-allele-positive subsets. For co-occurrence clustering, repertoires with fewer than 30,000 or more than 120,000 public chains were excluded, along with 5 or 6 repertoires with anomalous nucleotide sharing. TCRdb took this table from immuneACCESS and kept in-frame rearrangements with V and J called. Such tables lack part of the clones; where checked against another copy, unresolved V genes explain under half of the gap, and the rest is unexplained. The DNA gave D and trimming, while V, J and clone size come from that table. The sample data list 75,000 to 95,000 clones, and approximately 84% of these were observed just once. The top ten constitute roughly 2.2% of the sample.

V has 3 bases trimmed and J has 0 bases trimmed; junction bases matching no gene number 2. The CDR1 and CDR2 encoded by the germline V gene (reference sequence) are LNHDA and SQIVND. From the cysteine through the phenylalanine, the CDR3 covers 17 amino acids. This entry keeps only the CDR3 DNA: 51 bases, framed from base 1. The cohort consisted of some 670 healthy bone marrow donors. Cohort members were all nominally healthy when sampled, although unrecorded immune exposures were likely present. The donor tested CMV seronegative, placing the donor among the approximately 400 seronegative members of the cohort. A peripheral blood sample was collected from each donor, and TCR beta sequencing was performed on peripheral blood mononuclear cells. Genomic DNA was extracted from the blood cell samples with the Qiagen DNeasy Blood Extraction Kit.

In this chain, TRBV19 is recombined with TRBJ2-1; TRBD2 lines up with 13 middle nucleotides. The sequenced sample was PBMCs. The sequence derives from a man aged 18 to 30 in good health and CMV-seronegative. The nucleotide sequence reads TGTGCCAGTAGTATGTGGACTAGCGGGAGCTCCTACAATGAGCAGTTCTTC. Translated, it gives CASSMWTSGSSYNEQFF.